This is a list of T cell receptor beta chains from one sample in a study of shared clonotypes between healthy human individuals. Only in-frame clones appear in the TCRdb table, and some are missing; sequencing was by immunoSEQ multiplex PCR. The table has 520,000 or so clones, less than 85% seen once. Sequencing was carried out using PBMCs. The receptors were sampled from a woman in her forties in good health. Some clones in this sample may be carry-over from other donors' samples. The CDR3 runs from the conserved cysteine through the conserved F or W.

TRBV7-2 | 13 | CASSPGGYSTQYF
TRBV28 | 14 | CASLTRGGMNEQYF
TRBV27 | 19 | CASSLLSGGVPLASDTQYF
TRBV6-5 | 16 | CASSYSGTSGPYEQYF
TRBV7-2 | 15 | CASSQPEEGSHEQYF
TRBV4-1 | 15 | CASSPTGTLDAEQYF
TRBV28 | 14 | CASSLDGRADTQYF
TRBV4-1 | 15 | CASSLLANPYNEQFF
TRBV2 | 17 | CASSERLVRRSGNTIYF
TRBV5-1 | 15 | CASSLVAGSTDTQYF
TRBV19 | 13 | CASSIGWTYGYTF
TRBV28 | 12 | CASSSQKDEQFF
TRBV9 | 15 | CASSVGISGSNEQFF
TRBV7-8 | 15 | CASRGGRDGNQPQHF
TRBV5-6 | 15 | CASTLRTRSQETQYF
TRBV2 | 15 | CASGGAGYSNQPQHF
TRBV29-1 | 10 | CSVGRNEQFF
TRBV6-1 | 13 | CASSVEYQGEQYF
TRBV6-1 | 15 | CASNLRGQSSYEQYF
TRBV7-3 | 16 | CASSLTAGTSGETQYF
TRBV5-4 | 14 | CASSSWTDGNTIYF
TRBV9 | 15 | CASSVAASFSYEQYF
TRBV5-8 | 15 | CASTPRSYSNQPQHF
TRBV10-2 | 14 | CASNSGSSYNEQFF
TRBV20-1 | 11 | CSATGSYEQYF
TRBV2 | 15 | CASSEGVQGLYEQYF
TRBV11-2 | 16 | CASSLGWGAANEKLFF
TRBV27 | 16 | CASSPLGGEGLYEQFF
TRBV27 | 15 | CASTQGGPWASPLHF
TRBV27 | 15 | CASRGLAGGPYEQYF
TRBV19 | 11 | CASSIGRTQYF
TRBV9 | 15 | CASGRQPTNTGELFF
TRBV10-3 | 13 | CAIRGAGNQPQHF
TRBV4-1 | 16 | CASSQASGRGTYEQYF
TRBV18 | 13 | CASSPGPNQPQHF
TRBV2 | 15 | CASLPGQGFYNEQFF
TRBV29-1 | 13 | CSVEGGRGGELFF
TRBV15 | 15 | CATSRDGARYYEQYF
TRBV11-2 | 15 | CASSLSGQGGTEAFF
TRBV9 | 15 | CASSIGTGSLREQYF
TRBV18 | 12 | CASSPDRAEAFF
TRBV10-2 | 16 | CASTVGQGRSYNEQFF
TRBV5-4 | 14 | CASSLGGMNTEAFF
TRBV6-6 | 14 | CASSYSNQGGIQYF
TRBV11-2 | 14 | CASSSLAGVVEQFF
TRBV28 | 14 | CASSGRQGSNEQFF
TRBV7-2 | 14 | CASSNSGTSYEQYF